The 7 T cell receptor beta chains given below trace back to one sample, sequenced in a study of metastatic and nonmetastatic thyroid tumors. Among the patients, none had received any treatment before thyroid surgery. Using MiXCR, TCRdb re-called clones from the PCR reads. The repertoire holds roughly 70,000 clones, with roughly a sixth as singletons. Material for sequencing was blood. These receptors all stem from a female donor with papillary thyroid cancer or a benign thyroid nodule (not recorded which). Some clones in this sample may be carry-over from other donors' samples.

In this sample, this clone turned up many times. The chain links TRBV20-1 to TRBJ2-7; D gene unclear. CDR3 length: 11 residues. V lost 6 bases, J lost 5 bases, and 11 bases lay in between. Germline lookup yields CDR1 DFQATT and CDR2 SNEGSKA (reference sequence). CDR3 protein: CSAPGVNEQYF. As DNA, the CDR3 is TGCAGTGCGCCTGGGGTGAACGAGCAGTACTTC.

At least ten counts were recorded for this clone. The V gene is TRBV15, the J gene TRBJ2-7; TRBD1 might be the D (6 bases). V lost 1 base and J 2 bases, leaving 12 bases between the germline ends. The CDR3 has 15 residues. Germline V CDR1 and CDR2: LNHNV, YYDKDF (reference sequence). The CDR3 region has the DNA TGTGCCACCAGCAGAGTTGAAGGGGGACCCTACGAGCAGTACTTC. This translates into CATSRVEGGPYEQYF.

At least ten counts were recorded for this clone. As DNA, the CDR3 is TGCGCCAGCAGCCAAATAACTAGCGGAAACTCCTACGAGCAGTACTTC. It codes for CASSQITSGNSYEQYF. The genes are TRBV4-1 and TRBJ2-7; 8 positions agree with TRBD2. Germline V gene data show CDR1 as MGHRA and CDR2 as YSYEKL. The CDR3 extends over 16 amino acids. V dropped 2 bases and J dropped 0; count of bases not matched to a gene: 6.

This clone was found a few times. This chain connects TRBV6-9 to TRBJ2-7, with D unclear. The germline V gene has CDR1 MNHGY and CDR2 SVAAGI. CDR3 length: 11 residues. V was pared by 1 base and J by 5 bases, with 3 bases between. This CDR3 reads CASSYYHEQYF. The CDR3 DNA reads TGTGCCAGCAGTTATTACCACGAGCAGTACTTC.

The genes are TRBV20-1 and TRBJ1-5; D remains unclear. Germline V gene lookup returns CDR1 DFQATT and CDR2 SNEGSKA (reference sequence). The CDR3 is made up of 14 amino acids. Trimming removed 4 bases at V and 0 bases at J, with 10 bases between. Here the CDR3 reads CSANPRNSNQPQHF. CDR3 DNA sequence: TGCAGTGCTAATCCGAGGAATAGCAATCAGCCCCAGCATTTT.

In this sample, this clone turned up many times. The chain combines TRBV19 with TRBJ2-1; 8 positions agree with TRBD1. V trimming: 5 bases; J trimming: 3 bases; junction bases outside the gene matches: 6. The germline CDR1 and CDR2 sequences are LNHDA and SQIVND (reference sequence). This CDR3 has 15 residues. The CDR3, as DNA: TGTGCCAGTAGTTCCGTGGACAGGGACTACAATGAGCAGTTCTTC. Protein product: CASSSVDRDYNEQFF.

The table lists this clone with many counts. The CDR3, as DNA: TGCAGCGTTGCGGACAGACCGGGCGGGGAGCTGTTTTTT. Translation gives CSVADRPGGELFF. The rearrangement links TRBV29-1 to TRBJ2-2; TRBD1 is a possible D gene (6 bases). Trimming left V 4 bases short and J 7 bases short, with 13 bases between. The germline V gene encodes CDR1 SQVTM and CDR2 ANQGSEA. The CDR3 has 13 amino acids.